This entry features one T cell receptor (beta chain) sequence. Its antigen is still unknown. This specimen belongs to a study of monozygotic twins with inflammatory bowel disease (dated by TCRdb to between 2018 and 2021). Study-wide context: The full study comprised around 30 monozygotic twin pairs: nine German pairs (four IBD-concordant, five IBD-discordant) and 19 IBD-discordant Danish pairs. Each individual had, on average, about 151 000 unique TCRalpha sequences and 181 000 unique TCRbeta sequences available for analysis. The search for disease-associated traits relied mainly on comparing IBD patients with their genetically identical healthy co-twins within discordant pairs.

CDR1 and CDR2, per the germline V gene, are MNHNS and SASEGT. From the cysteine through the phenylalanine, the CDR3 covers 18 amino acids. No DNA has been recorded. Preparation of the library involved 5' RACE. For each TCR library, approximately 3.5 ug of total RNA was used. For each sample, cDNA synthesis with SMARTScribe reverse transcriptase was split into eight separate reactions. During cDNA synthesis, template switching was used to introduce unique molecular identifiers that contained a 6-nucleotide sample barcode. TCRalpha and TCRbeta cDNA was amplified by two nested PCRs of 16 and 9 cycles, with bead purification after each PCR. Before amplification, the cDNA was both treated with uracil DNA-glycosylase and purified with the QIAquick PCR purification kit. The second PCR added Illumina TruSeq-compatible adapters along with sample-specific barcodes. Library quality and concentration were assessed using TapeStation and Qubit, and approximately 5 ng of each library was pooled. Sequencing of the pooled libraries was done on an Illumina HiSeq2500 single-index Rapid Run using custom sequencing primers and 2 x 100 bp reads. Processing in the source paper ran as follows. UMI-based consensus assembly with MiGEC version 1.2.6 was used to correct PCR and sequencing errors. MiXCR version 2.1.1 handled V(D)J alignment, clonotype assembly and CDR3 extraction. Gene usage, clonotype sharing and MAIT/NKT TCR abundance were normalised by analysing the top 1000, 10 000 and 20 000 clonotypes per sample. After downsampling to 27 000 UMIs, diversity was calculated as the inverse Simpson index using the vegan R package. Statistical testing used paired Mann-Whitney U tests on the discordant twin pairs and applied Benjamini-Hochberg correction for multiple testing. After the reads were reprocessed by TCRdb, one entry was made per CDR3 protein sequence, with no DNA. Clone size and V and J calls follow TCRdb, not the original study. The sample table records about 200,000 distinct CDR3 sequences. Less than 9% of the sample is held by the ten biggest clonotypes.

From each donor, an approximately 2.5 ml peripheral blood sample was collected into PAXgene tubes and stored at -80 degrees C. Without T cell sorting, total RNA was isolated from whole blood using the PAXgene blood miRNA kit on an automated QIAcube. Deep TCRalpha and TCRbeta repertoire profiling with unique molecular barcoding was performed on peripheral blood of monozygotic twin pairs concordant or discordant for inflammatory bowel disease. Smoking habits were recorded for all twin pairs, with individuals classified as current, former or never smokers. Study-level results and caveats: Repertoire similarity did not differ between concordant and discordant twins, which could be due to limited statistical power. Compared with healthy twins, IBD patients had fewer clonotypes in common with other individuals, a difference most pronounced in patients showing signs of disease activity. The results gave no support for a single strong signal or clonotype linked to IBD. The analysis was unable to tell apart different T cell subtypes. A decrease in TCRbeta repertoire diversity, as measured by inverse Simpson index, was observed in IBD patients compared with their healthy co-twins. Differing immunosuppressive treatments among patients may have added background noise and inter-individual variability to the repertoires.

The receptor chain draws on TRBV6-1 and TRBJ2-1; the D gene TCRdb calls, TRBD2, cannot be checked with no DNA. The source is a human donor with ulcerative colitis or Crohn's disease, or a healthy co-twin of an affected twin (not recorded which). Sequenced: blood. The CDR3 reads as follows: CASSEDIFGAGTYNEQFF.